The clone carrying this TCR beta chain was seen once. Its target is not known. This sample stems from a study of cytomegalovirus exposure and HLA in healthy donors. Findings and limits, study-wide: There were a few CMV-associated chains whose specificity for CMV antigens was confirmed in vitro. Cytomegalovirus status was reportedly diagnosed by the classifier with high specificity and sensitivity.

The CDR3 covers 12 residues. Germline values: CDR1 SGHRS, CDR2 YFSETQ. The V end lost 0 bases, the J end lost 5 bases, and 6 bases lay between the germline ends. Separate from the roughly 720-subject first cohort, the approximately 120-subject validation cohort was the one that the donors belonged to. TCRdb's table, derived via immunoSEQ multiplex PCR, lists solely in-frame clones and lacks some. The repertoire holds fewer than 250,000 clones, with over 70% as singletons. The genes are TRBV5-1 and TRBJ2-7; D is unclear. The sample comprised PBMCs. This TCR was recovered from a woman in her 30s in good health and CMV-seropositive. Here the CDR3 DNA reads TGCGCCAGCAGCTTGGCCTGGGACGAGCAGTACTTC. Translated: CASSLAWDEQYF.